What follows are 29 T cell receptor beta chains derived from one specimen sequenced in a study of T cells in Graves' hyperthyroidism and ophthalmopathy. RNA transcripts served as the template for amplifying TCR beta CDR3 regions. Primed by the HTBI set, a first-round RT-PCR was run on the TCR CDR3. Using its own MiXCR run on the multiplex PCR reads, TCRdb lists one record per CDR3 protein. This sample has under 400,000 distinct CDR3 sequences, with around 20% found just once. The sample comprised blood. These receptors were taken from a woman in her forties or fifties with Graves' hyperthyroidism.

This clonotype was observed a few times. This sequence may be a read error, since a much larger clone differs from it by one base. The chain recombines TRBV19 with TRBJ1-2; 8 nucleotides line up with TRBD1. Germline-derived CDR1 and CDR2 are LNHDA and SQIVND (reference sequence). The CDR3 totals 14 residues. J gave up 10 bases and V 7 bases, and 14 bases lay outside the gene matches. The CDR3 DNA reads TGTGCCAGTACCCAGGACAGGGTCGTTTACGACTACACCTTC. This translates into CASTQDRVVYDYTF.

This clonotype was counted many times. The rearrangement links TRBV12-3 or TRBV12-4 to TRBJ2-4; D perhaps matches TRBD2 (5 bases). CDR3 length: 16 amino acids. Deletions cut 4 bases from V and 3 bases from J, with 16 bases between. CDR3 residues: CASSWWGAGDKNIQYF. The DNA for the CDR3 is TGTGCCAGCAGTTGGTGGGGAGCCGGGGACAAAAACATTCAGTACTTC.

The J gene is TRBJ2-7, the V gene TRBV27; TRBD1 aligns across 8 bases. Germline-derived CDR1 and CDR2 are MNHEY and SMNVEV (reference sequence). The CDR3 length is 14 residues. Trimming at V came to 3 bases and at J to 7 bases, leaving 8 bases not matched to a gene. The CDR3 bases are TGTGCCAGCAGTTTGAGCGGCAGGGGGCAGGAGCAGTACTTC. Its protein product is CASSLSGRGQEQYF.

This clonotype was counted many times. DNA of the CDR3: TGTGCCAGCAGCTCCGGAAAATTTTTAGCGGCGCAGTATTTT. Its translation: CASSSGKFLAAQYF. This sequence joins TRBV5-6 and TRBJ2-3; D possibly corresponds to TRBD2 (6 bases). Between the trimmed V and J ends, which lost 3 bases and 10 bases, there was a span of 18 bases. There are 14 residues in the CDR3. Germline lookup yields CDR1 SGHDT and CDR2 YYEEEE.

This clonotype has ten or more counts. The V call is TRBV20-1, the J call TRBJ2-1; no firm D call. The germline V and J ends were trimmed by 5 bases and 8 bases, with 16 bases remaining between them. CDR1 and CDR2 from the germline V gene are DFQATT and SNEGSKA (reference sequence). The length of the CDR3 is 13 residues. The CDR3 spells CSAPQLLWDEQFF. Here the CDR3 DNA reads TGCAGTGCTCCCCAACTCCTGTGGGATGAGCAGTTCTTC.

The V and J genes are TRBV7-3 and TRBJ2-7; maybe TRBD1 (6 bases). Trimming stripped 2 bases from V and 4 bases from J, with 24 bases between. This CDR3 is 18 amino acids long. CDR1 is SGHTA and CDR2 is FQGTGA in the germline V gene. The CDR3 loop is CASSLGQAGARPVYEQYF. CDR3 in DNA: TGTGCCAGCAGCTTAGGGCAGGCAGGGGCCAGACCAGTGTACGAGCAGTACTTC.

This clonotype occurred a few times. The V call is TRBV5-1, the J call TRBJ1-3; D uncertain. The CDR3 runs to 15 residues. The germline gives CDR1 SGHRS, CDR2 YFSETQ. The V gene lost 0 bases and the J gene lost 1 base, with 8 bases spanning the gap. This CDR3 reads CASSLERVSGNTIYF. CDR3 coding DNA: TGCGCCAGCAGCTTGGAGAGAGTATCTGGAAACACCATATATTTT.

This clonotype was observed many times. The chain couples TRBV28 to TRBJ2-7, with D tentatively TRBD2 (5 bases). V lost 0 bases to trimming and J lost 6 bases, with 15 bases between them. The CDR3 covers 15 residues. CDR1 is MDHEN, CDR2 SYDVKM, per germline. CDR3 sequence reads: CASSLWSNGVSEQYF. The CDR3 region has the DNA TGTGCCAGCAGTTTATGGTCCAACGGGGTGTCCGAGCAGTACTTC.

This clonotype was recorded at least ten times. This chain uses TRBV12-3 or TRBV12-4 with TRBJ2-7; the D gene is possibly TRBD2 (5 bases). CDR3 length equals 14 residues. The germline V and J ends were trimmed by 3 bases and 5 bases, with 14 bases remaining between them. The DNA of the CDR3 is TGTGCCAGCAGTTTTGCCCCACTAGGTCACGAGCAGTACTTC. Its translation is CASSFAPLGHEQYF.

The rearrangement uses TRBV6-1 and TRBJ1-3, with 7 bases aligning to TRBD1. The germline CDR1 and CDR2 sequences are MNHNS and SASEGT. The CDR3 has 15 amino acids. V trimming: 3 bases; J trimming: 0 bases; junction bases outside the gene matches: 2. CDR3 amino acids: CASSEGQPSGNTIYF. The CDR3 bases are TGTGCCAGCAGTGAGGGACAGCCCTCTGGAAACACCATATATTTT.

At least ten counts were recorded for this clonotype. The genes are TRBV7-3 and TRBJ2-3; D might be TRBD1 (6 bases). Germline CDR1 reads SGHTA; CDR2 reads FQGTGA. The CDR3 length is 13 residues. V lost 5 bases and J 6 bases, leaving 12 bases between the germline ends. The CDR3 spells CASSPTGKDTQYF. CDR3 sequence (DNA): TGTGCCAGCAGCCCAACAGGGAAGGATACGCAGTATTTT.

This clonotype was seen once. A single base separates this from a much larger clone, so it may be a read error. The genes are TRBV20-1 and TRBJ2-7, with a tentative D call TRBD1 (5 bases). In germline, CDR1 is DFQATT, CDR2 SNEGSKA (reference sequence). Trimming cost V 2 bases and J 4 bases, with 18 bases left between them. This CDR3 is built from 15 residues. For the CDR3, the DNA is TGCAGTGCTAGAAATGCGGACATAGTTCGTTACGAGCAGTACTTC. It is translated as CSARNADIVRYEQYF.

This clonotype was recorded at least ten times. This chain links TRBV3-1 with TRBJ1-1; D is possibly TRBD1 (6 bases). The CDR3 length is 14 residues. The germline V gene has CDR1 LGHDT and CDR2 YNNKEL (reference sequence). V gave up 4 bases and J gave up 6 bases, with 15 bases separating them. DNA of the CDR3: TGTGCCAGCAGCCCTGGGGGGGGGCGGGCTGAAGCTTTCTTT. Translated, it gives CASSPGGGRAEAFF.

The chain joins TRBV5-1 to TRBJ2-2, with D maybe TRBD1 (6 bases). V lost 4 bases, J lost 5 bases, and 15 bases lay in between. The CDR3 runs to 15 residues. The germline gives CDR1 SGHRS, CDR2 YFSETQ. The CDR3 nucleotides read TGCGCCAGCAGCCCGGGACATGGCATAACCGGGGAGCTGTTTTTT. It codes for CASSPGHGITGELFF.

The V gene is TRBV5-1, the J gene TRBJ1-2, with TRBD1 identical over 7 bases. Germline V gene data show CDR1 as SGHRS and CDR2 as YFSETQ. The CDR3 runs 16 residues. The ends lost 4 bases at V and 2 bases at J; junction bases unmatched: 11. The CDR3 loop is CASSVTGAGTNYGYTF. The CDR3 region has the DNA TGCGCCAGCAGCGTTACAGGGGCGGGAACCAACTATGGCTACACCTTC.

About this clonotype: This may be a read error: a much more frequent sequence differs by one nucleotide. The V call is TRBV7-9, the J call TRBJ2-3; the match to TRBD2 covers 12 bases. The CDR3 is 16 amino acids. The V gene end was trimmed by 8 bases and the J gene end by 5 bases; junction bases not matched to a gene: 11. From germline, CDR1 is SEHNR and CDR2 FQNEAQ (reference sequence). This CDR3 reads CASGRLAGVLIDTQYF. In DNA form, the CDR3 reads TGTGCCAGCGGCAGACTAGCGGGGGTGCTCATAGATACGCAGTATTTT.

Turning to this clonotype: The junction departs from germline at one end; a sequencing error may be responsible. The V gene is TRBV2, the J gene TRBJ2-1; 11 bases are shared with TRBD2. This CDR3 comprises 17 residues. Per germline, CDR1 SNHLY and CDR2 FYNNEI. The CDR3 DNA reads TGTGCCAGCAGACCTTACCCTGGGACTAGCGGACAAGGTGAGCAGCTCTTC. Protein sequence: CASRPYPGTSGQGEQLF.

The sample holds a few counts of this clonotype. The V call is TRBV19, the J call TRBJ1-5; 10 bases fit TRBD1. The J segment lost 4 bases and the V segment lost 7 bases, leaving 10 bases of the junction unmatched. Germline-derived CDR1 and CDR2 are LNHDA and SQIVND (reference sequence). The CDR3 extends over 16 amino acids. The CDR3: CASTPDRGSSNQPQHF. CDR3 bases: TGTGCCAGTACCCCGGACAGGGGGAGTAGTAATCAGCCCCAGCATTTT.

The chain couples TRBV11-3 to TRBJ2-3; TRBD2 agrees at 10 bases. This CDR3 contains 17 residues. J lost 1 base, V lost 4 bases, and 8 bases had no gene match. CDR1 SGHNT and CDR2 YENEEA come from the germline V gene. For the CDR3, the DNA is TGTGCCAGCAGCTCGTCGGGACTAGCGTTAGGCACAGATACGCAGTATTTT. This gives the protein CASSSSGLALGTDTQYF.

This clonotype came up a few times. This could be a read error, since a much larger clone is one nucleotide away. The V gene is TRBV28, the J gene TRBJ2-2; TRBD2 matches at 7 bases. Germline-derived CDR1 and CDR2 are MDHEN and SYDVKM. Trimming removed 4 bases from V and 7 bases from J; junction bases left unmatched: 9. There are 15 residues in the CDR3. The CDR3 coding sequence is TGTGCCAGCAGTTACCGGACTAGTATGGTCGGGGAGCTGTTTTTT. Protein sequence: CASSYRTSMVGELFF.

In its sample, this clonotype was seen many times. CDR3: CASSLVTGQAYRGYTF. Here the CDR3 DNA reads TGTGCCAGCAGCCTGGTTACTGGCCAGGCCTACCGTGGCTACACCTTC. The chain employs TRBV12-3 or TRBV12-4 and TRBJ1-2; D unresolved. Trimming took off 6 bases at V and 7 bases at J, with 24 bases between the two ends. This CDR3 contains 16 residues.

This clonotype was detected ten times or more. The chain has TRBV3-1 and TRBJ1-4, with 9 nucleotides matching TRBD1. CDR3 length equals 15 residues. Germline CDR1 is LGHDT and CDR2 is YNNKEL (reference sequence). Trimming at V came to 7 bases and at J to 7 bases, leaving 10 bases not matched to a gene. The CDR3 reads CASTNLGQGTEKLFF. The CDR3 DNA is TGTGCCAGCACCAACCTCGGACAGGGGACTGAAAAACTGTTTTTT.

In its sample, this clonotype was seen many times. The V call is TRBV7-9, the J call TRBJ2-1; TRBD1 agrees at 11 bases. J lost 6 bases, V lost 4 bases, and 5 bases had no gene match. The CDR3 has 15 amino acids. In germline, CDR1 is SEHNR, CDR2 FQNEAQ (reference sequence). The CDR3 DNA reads TGTGCCAGCAGCTCGGGACAGGGGGAGCGCAATGAGCAGTTCTTC. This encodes CASSSGQGERNEQFF.

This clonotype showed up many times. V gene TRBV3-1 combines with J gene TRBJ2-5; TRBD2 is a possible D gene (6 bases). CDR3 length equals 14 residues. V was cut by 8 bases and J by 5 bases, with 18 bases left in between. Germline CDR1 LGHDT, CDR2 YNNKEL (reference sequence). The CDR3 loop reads CASDRRGSGETQYF. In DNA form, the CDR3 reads TGTGCCAGCGACCGTCGGGGGAGTGGGGAGACCCAGTACTTC.

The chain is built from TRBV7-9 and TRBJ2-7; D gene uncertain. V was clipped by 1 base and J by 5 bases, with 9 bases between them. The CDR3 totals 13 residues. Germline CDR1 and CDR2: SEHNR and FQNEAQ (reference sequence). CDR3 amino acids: CASSLGEIDEQYF. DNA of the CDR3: TGTGCCAGCAGCTTAGGAGAGATCGACGAGCAGTACTTC.

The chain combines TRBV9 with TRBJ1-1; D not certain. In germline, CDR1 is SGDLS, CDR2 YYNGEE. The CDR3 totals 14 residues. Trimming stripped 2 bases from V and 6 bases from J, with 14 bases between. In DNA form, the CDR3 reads TGTGCCAGCAGCGTCTTTCCTACGGGCGCTGAAGCTTTCTTT. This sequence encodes CASSVFPTGAEAFF. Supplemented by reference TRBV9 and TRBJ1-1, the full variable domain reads DSGVTQTPKHLITATGQRVTLRCSPRSGDLSVYWYQQSLDQGLQFLIQYYNGEERAKGNILERFSAQQFPDLHSELNLSSLELGDSALYFCASSVFPTGAEAFFGQGTRLTVV.

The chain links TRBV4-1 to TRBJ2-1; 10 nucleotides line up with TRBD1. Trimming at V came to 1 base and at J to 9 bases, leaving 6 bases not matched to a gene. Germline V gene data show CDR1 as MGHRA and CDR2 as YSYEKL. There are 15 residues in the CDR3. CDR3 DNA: TGCGCCAGCAGCCAAGGGACAGGGGGTTGGGGTGAGCAGTTCTTC. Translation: CASSQGTGGWGEQFF.

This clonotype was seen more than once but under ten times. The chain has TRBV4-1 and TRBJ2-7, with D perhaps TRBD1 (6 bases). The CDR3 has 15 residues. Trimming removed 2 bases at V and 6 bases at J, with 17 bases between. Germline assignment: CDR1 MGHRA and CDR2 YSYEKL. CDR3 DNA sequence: TGCGCCAGCAGCCAAACCGGGACATCCTCGGCCGAGCAGTACTTC. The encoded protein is CASSQTGTSSAEQYF.

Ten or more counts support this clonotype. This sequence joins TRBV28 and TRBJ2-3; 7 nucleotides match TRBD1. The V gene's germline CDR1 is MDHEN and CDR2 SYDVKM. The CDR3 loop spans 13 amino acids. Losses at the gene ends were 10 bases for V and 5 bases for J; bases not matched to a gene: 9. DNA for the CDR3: TGTGCCATCGAGGGGGCGCAGGGAGATACGCAGTATTTT. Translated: CAIEGAQGDTQYF. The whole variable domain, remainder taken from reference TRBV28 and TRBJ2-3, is DVKVTQSSRYLVKRTGEKVFLECVQDMDHENMFWYRQDPGLGLRLIYFSYDVKMKEKGDIPEGYSVSREKKERFSLILESASTNQTSMYLCAIEGAQGDTQYFGPGTRLTVL.